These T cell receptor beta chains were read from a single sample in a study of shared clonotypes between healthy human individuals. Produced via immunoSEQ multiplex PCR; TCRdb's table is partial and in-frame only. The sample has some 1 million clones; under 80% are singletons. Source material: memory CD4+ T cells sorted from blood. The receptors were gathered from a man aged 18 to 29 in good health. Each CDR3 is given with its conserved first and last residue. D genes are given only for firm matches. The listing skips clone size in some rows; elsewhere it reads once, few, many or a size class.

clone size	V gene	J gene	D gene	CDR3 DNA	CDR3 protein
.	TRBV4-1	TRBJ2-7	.	TGCGCCAGCAGCCGGGACTGGGGCTACGAGCAGTACTTC	CASSRDWGYEQYF
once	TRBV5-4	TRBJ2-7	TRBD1	TGTGCCAGCAGCCGTACCGGGACAGGGAACTACGAGCAGTACTTC	CASSRTGTGNYEQYF
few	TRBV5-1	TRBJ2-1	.	TGCGCCAGCAGCTCTACAGGGAGGGTAGATGGTGAGCAGTTCTTC	CASSSTGRVDGEQFF
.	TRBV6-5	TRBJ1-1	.	TGTGCCAGCAGTTACTCGGCGGGGGGGGGCACTGAAGCTTTCTTT	CASSYSAGGGTEAFF
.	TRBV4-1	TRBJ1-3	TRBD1	TGCGCCAGCAGCCAGGAGGGACAGCTTGGAAACACCATATATTTT	CASSQEGQLGNTIYF
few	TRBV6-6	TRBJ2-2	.	TGTGCCAGCAGCCTTGGGGGAGCAAACGGGGAGCTGTTTTTT	CASSLGGANGELFF
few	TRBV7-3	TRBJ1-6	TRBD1	TGTGCCAGCAGCTTAGTTGGACAGGGGATCCTCCACTTT	CASSLVGQGILHF
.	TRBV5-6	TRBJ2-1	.	TGTGCCGGTTCCTCGGGTAGCTCCTACAATGAGCAGTTCTTC	CAGSSGSSYNEQFF
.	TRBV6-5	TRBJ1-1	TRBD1	TGTGCCAGCAGTTTCAGGACAGGGGAACGAAACGCTTTCTTT	CASSFRTGERNAFF
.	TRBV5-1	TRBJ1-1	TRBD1	TGCGCCAGCAGCTGGAGGGCCATGGGGACAGGGGTGACTGAAGCTTTCTTT	CASSWRAMGTGVTEAFF
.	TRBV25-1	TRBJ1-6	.	TGTGCCAGCAGTGAACCGGGGAGCTCCTATAATTCACCCCTCCACTTT	CASSEPGSSYNSPLHF
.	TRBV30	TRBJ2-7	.	TGTGCCTGGAGCGCGGGCCTGAGGGAGTCCTACGAGCAGTACTTC	CAWSAGLRESYEQYF
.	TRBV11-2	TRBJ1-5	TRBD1	TGTGCCAGCAGCTCGACAGGGGATAGCAATCAGCCCCAGCATTTT	CASSSTGDSNQPQHF
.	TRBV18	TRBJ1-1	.	TGTGCCAGCTCACTTTCTAGGGACGGCACTGAAGCTTTCTTT	CASSLSRDGTEAFF
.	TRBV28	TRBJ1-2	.	TGTGCCAGCAGTTTAGACCGGGCAGGGGCATATGGCTACACCTTC	CASSLDRAGAYGYTF
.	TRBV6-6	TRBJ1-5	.	TGTGCCAGCAGTTCCACCCCCAATCAGCCCCAGCATTTT	CASSSTPNQPQHF
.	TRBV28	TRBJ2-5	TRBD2	TGTGCCAGCAAGGCGGGGGTAGCGGAAACCCAAGAGACCCAGTACTTC	CASKAGVAETQETQYF
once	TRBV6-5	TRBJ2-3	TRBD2	TGTGCCAGCAGTTGGACTGGGACTAGCGGCACAGATACGCAGTATTTT	CASSWTGTSGTDTQYF
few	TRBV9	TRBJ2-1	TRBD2	TGTGCCAGCAGCGTAGGTCCTCTAGCGGCTGACAATGAGCAGTTCTTC	CASSVGPLAADNEQFF
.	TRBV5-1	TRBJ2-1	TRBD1	TGCGCCAGCAGCCAAGAGGGGACAGGGGGCAGCCGGATCCAGTTCTTC	CASSQEGTGGSRIQFF
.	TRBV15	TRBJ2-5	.	TGTGCCACCAGCAGAGGACTACAAGAGACCCAGTACTTC	CATSRGLQETQYF
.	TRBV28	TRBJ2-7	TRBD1	TGTGCCAGCACCCTTGGGGACAGGCCCGAGCAGTACTTC	CASTLGDRPEQYF
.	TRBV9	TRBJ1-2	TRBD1	TGTGCCAGCAGCCCGCGGACAGGACCCTTTGGGTATGGCTACACCTTC	CASSPRTGPFGYGYTF
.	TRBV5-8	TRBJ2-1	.	TGTGCCAGCAGCCGGGGGACTCTCCTGGTTGATGAGCAGTTCTTC	CASSRGTLLVDEQFF
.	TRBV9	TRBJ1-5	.	TGTGCCAGCAGCGTAGGATCGGGGGTTCAGCCCCAGCATTTT	CASSVGSGVQPQHF
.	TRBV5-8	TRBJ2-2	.	TGTGCCAGCAGCTTGGCTTGGCGGGAGAACACCGGGGAGCTGTTTTTT	CASSLAWRENTGELFF
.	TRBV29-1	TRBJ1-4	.	TGCAGCGCCTCGCGTGCGGCGGGGGAGGAAAAACTGTTTTTT	CSASRAAGEEKLFF
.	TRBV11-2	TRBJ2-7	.	TGTGCCAGCAGCTTGGAGGAGGGCCTTGGTTACGAGCAGTACTTC	CASSLEEGLGYEQYF
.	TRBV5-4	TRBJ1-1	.	TGTGCCAGCAGCTTGGTCGGTATGAACACTGAAGCTTTCTTT	CASSLVGMNTEAFF
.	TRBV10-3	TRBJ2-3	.	TGTGCCATCACGCAAGGGACAGATACGCAGTATTTT	CAITQGTDTQYF
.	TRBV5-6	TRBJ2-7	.	TGTGCCAGCAGCTTGGGGGATCGGGAAACCTACGAGCAGTACTTC	CASSLGDRETYEQYF
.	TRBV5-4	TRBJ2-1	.	TGTGCCAGCAGCGTAGATTTAATCCCCTACAATGAGCAGTTCTTC	CASSVDLIPYNEQFF
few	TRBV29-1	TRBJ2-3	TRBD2	TGCAGCGTTGAGCGGGAGGGCACAGATACGCAGTATTTT	CSVEREGTDTQYF
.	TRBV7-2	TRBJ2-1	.	TGTGCCAGCAGCCGTGGGGGCTCCTACAATGAGCAGTTCTTC	CASSRGGSYNEQFF
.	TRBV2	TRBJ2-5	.	TGTGCCAGCAGTGAAAACGGGGTGAGGGAGACCCAGTACTTC	CASSENGVRETQYF